This TCR beta chain was captured by sequencing in a study of Ad26.COV2.S vaccination and SARS-CoV-2 variants. Study information: A participant enrolled in the COV1001 Ad26.COV2.S trial arm provided the sample. Doses of Ad26.COV2.S were injected into muscle once or twice, 56 days apart.

Sequencing was performed with immunoSEQ multiplex PCR; in TCRdb, only in-frame clones are kept and a portion is missing. The table records some 320,000 clones, around four fifths of them present only once. Treatment defined: some 20 received Ad26.COV2.S at low or high dose, single or two shots; about 5 received placebo; per-sample allocation not given. Samples were taken on day 63 after the first vaccine or placebo injection. Findings of the study overall: A substantial breadth of spike-specific CD8+ and CD4+ T cell responses after vaccination has been reported. Whether participants received vaccine or placebo, their non-spike TCR breadth was similar.

In the case of this clone: No antigen is known for it.

This specimen was peripheral blood, taken in a trial of Ad26.COV2.S vaccine versus placebo. This sequence was found in a person aged 18-60 years who received the Ad26.COV2.S COVID-19 vaccine or a placebo.

The CDR3 spells CSASIRTALYYEQYF. The CDR3 nucleotides are TGCAGTGCTAGTATTCGGACGGCTCTTTATTACGAGCAGTACTTC. The chain uses TRBV20-1 and TRBJ2-7; D remains ambiguous. Trimming cost V 3 bases and J 4 bases, with 19 bases left between them. Germline values: CDR1 DFQATT, CDR2 SNEGSKA (reference sequence). The CDR3 is made up of 15 amino acids.